These 3 T cell receptor beta chains were all obtained from the same sample, sequenced in a study of beta chain features in type 1 diabetes. The study's findings and limits: When Type 1 diabetes patients were examined, their TCRB CDR3s proved moderately but significantly shorter in all four CD4+ subsets.

Of the isolated RNA, all was reverse transcribed, and so the sequenced material was expressed TCRB transcripts. Sequenced by immunoSEQ multiplex PCR; TCRdb stores in-frame clones only, minus some. The sample has approximately 60,000 clones, approximately 52% seen once; the top ten hold 2% to 3%. Their target antigens are unknown. The sequenced sample consisted of Tregs from blood. The receptor source for this set is a woman aged 40 to 49 with type 1 diabetes.

This chain uses TRBV5-1 with TRBJ2-1; D possibly corresponds to TRBD2 (5 bases). This CDR3 comprises 16 residues. Germline CDR1 reads SGHRS; CDR2 reads YFSETQ. V was trimmed by 0 bases and J by 8 bases, leaving 18 bases between them. The chain's CDR3 is CASSLAPLAGGDEQFF. The CDR3 bases are TGCGCCAGCAGCTTGGCTCCCCTAGCCGGAGGCGATGAGCAGTTCTTC. The full variable domain, rest sourced from reference TRBV5-1 and TRBJ2-1, is KAGVTQTPRYLIKTRGQQVTLSCSPISGHRSVSWYQQTPGQGLQFLFEYFSETQRNKGNFPGRFSGRQFSNSRSEMNVSTLELGDSALYLCASSLAPLAGGDEQFFGPGTRLTVL.

This rearrangement joins TRBV29-1 to TRBJ2-7; D might be TRBD1 (5 bases). The CDR3 covers 16 residues. Trimming shortened V by 1 base and J by 0 bases, and 16 bases separated the two germline ends. The germline gives CDR1 SQVTM, CDR2 ANQGSEA. The CDR3 region has the DNA TGCAGCGTTGAAGGTGTTTCGGGTCAGGGCTCCTACGAGCAGTACTTC. This sequence encodes CSVEGVSGQGSYEQYF.

The CDR3 reads CASSQGQGTGELFF. Here the CDR3 DNA reads TGTGCCAGTAGTCAGGGACAGGGAACCGGGGAGCTGTTTTTT. This chain joins TRBV19 and TRBJ2-2; 9 bases are a match to TRBD1. The CDR3 length is 14 residues. CDR1 is LNHDA, CDR2 SQIVND, per germline (reference sequence). With V trimmed by 5 bases and J by 5 bases, 3 bases remained unmatched.